This entry describes one T cell receptor (beta chain). The data originate from a study of blood T cell repertoires in COVID-19. In the study overall: The cDNA or gDNA used as material had been derived from T cells, B-cell-depleted T cells, or PBMCs.

This CDR3 comprises 16 residues. Germline CDR1 is MNHEY and CDR2 is SMNVEV (reference sequence). Trimming took 2 bases from V and 5 from J; bases not matched to a gene: 9. Per the original data handling: Reference gene primer amplification gave estimated nucleated cell counts. The table came from immunoSEQ multiplex PCR; TCRdb's copy has only in-frame clones and leaves some out. The V and J calls and clone size were taken over from that table, and D and trimming were inferred from the DNA. The sample contains over 150,000 clones, more than 85% of which appear only once. Patients at the Seattle site were enrolled during active infection and followed longitudinally.

The sequencing sample was made of peripheral blood. The sequence was obtained from a woman older than 75 with COVID-19, enrolled during active disease. V usage is TRBV27 and J usage is TRBJ2-3; 8 bases are shared with TRBD1. CDR3 nucleotide sequence: TGTGCCAGCAGTTTAATTGGACAGGGCCTTCGAGATACGCAGTATTTT. Translated, it gives CASSLIGQGLRDTQYF.